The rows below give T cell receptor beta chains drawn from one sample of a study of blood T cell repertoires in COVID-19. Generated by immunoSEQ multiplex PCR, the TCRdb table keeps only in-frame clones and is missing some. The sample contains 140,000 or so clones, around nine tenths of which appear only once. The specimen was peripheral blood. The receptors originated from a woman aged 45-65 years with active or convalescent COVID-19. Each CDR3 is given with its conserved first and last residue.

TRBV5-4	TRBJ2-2	CASSVIQGSTGELFF
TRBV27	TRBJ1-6	CASSPTGTYNSPLHF
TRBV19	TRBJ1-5	CASRGGNQPQHF
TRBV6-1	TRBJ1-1	CASSDKNRGNTEAFF
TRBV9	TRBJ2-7	CASSPWTGFKGSYEQYF
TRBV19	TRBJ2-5	CASSTPPVVAGPSRETQYF
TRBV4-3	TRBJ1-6	CASSQRSRGGNSPLHF
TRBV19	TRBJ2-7	CASSTSRQVYEQYF
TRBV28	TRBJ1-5	CASSLRVFGNQPQHF
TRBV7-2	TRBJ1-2	CASSVNSGYTF
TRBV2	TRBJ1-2	CASNQLTRSGRGYTF
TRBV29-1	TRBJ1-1	CSVQGANTEAFF
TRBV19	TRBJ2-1	CASSVLGTSGREQFF
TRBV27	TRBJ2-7	CASSLLEDYEQYF
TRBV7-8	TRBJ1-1	CASSLASGGTEAFF
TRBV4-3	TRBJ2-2	CASSHLDRNTGELFF
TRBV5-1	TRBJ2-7	CASSSGTGSDEQYF
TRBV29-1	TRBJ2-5	CSVEELGQLETQYF
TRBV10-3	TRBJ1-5	CAISGPGQGDQPQHF
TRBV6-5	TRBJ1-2	CASSSGGTDYGYTF
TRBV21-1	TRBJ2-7	CASSVGTGPNWNEQYF
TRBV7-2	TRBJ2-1	CASSLAVWVGGGLAEQFF
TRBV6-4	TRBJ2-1	CASSDGLAGGDNEQFF
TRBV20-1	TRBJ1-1	CSASPRTVGAEAFF
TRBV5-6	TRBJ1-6	CASSSMNLPGSPLHF
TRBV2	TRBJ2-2	CASSLRRTANTGELFF
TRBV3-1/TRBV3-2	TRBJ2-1	CASSQDGLAIGEQFF
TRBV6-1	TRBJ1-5	CASSERRRGLNQPQHF
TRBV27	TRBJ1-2	CASSDQGGNYGYTF
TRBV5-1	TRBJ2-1	CASSSGLAGGEQFF
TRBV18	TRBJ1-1	CASSPKPTGVNTEAFF
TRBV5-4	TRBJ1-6	CASSYRDRNSPLHF
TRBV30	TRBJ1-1	CAWSDGQGSKAFF
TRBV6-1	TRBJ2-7	CASSEYSYEQYF
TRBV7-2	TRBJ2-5	CASSQKGGDRTQYF
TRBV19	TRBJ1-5	CATLKGQGALGRNQPQHF